A single sample gave rise to the 18 T cell receptor beta chains below, sequenced in a study of control samples from healthy donors and cancer patients. Here immunoSEQ multiplex PCR was the method, and the copy in TCRdb shows in-frame clones only, minus some. The sample yields more than 50,000 clones, 88% seen once. The specimen sequenced was blood. The receptors stem from a man aged 45-65 years in good health.

This chain links TRBV29-1 with TRBJ1-5, with 11 bases lining up with TRBD1. V trimming: 7 bases; J trimming: 6 bases; junction bases outside the gene matches: 2. The CDR3 loop spans 12 amino acids. Looked up from germline, CDR1 is SQVTM and CDR2 is ANQGSEA. The CDR3 here is CSAGQGAQPQHF. Written as DNA, the CDR3 is TGCAGCGCCGGACAGGGGGCTCAGCCCCAGCATTTT.

V usage is TRBV5-1 and J usage is TRBJ2-6; D unresolved. This CDR3 is 14 amino acids long. In germline, CDR1 is SGHRS, CDR2 YFSETQ. The ends were cut back, 4 bases at V and 4 bases at J, with 9 bases in the middle. CDR3 in amino acids: CASSPPAGANVLTF. The CDR3 nucleotides are TGCGCCAGCAGCCCCCCGGCAGGGGCCAACGTCCTGACTTTC.

This chain links TRBV2 with TRBJ2-1, with TRBD2 matching over 10 bases. V was clipped by 6 bases and J by 6 bases; unmatched bases: 8. The CDR3 contains 15 residues. Germline assignment: CDR1 SNHLY and CDR2 FYNNEI. DNA for the CDR3: TGTGCCAGCAGCGCCCAGGGACTAGCGTCCAATGAGCAGTTCTTC. Translation gives CASSAQGLASNEQFF.

The gene calls are TRBV12-3 or TRBV12-4 and TRBJ2-2; no reliable D call. The CDR3 runs to 12 residues. The V and J ends lost 6 bases and 4 bases respectively, with 6 bases between them. CDR3 DNA: TGTGCCAGCAGCCTCGGCACCGGGGAGCTGTTTTTT. Its protein product is CASSLGTGELFF.

The J gene is TRBJ1-3, the V gene TRBV28; weak D call: TRBD1 (5 bases). Trimming left V 3 bases short and J 4 bases short, with 10 bases between. The CDR3 is 14 amino acids. From germline, CDR1 is MDHEN and CDR2 SYDVKM. The CDR3 nucleotides are TGTGCCAGCAGTTTCACAGGAAAAGGAAACACCATATATTTT. Its translation: CASSFTGKGNTIYF. Full variable domain (remainder filled in from reference TRBV28 and TRBJ1-3): DVKVTQSSRYLVKRTGEKVFLECVQDMDHENMFWYRQDPGLGLRLIYFSYDVKMKEKGDIPEGYSVSREKKERFSLILESASTNQTSMYLCASSFTGKGNTIYFGEGSWLTVV.

This rearrangement joins TRBV27 to TRBJ2-7; perhaps TRBD2 as D (6 bases). Germline assignment: CDR1 MNHEY and CDR2 SMNVEV (reference sequence). Trimming pared 3 bases from V and 3 bases from J, leaving 9 bases between. CDR3 length: 13 amino acids. The CDR3 protein is CASSLRGIYEQYF. CDR3 DNA: TGTGCCAGCAGTTTGCGGGGAATCTACGAGCAGTACTTC.

The rearrangement joins TRBV21-1 to TRBJ2-7; TRBD1 is the table's D call, not checked against the DNA. TRBV21-1 is described as a pseudogene. CDR3 length: 17 residues. The CDR3 DNA sequence: TGTGCCAGCAGCACCAAAGGCAGGACAGGGGGCCTCTACGAGCAGTACTTC. Protein: CASSTKGRTGGLYEQYF.

The rearrangement links TRBV7-8 to TRBJ1-1; D ambiguous. Germline loops: CDR1 SGHVS, CDR2 FQNEAQ. This CDR3 is 14 amino acids long. V lost 1 base and J lost 1, with 7 bases in between. This chain's CDR3 is CASSLVAGNTEAFF. The CDR3 DNA reads TGTGCCAGCAGCTTAGTTGCGGGGAACACTGAAGCTTTCTTT.

This rearrangement joins TRBV4-2 to TRBJ1-2; no firm D call. Per the germline V gene, CDR1 is LGHNA and CDR2 is YNFKEQ. Deletions cut 0 bases from V and 7 bases from J, with 12 bases between. CDR3 length equals 14 residues. CDR3 nucleotides: TGTGCCAGCAGCCAAGAGGTCGGAGGGTTTGGCTACACCTTC. Translating it yields CASSQEVGGFGYTF.

The rearrangement joins TRBV7-9 to TRBJ2-1; no firm D call. Trimming removed 1 base at V and 7 bases at J, with 17 bases between. CDR1 and CDR2 from the germline V gene are SEHNR and FQNEAQ (reference sequence). CDR3 size: 16 residues. CDR3 loop: CASSLVLTAVLNEQFF. The DNA for the CDR3 is TGTGCCAGCAGCTTAGTACTCACGGCGGTTCTTAATGAGCAGTTCTTC. The full variable domain, in which reference TRBV7-9 and TRBJ2-1 provide the parts outside the CDR3, is DTGVSQNPRHKITKRGQNVTFRCDPISEHNRLYWYRQTLGQGPEFLTYFQNEAQLEKSRLLSDRFSAERPKGSFSTLEIQRTEQGDSAMYLCASSLVLTAVLNEQFFGPGTRLTVL.

V usage is TRBV10-1 and J usage is TRBJ2-1, with a tentative D call TRBD2 (6 bases). This CDR3 has 14 residues. CDR1 and CDR2 from the germline V gene are WNHNN and SYGVQD (reference sequence). V was clipped by 4 bases and J by 0 bases, with 7 bases between them. The CDR3 DNA reads as TGCGCCAGCAGTGGGGGGGTCTCCTACAATGAGCAGTTCTTC. Protein product: CASSGGVSYNEQFF.

This rearrangement joins TRBV11-2 to TRBJ2-1; D gene unclear. CDR3 length equals 16 residues. V was shortened by 2 bases and J by 0 bases, with 11 bases between the two germline ends. Germline lookup yields CDR1 SGHAT and CDR2 FQNNGV. CDR3 in amino acids: CASSLSTSSSYNEQFF. The CDR3, as DNA: TGTGCCAGCAGCTTAAGTACGTCGAGCTCCTACAATGAGCAGTTCTTC.

The rearrangement joins TRBV5-1 to TRBJ2-1; 13 positions match TRBD2. With V trimmed by 2 bases and J by 6 bases, 17 bases remained unmatched. The CDR3 loop spans 20 amino acids. Germline V gene sequence: CDR1 SGHRS, CDR2 YFSETQ. The CDR3 is CASSLFPGLAGPSKGNEQFF. CDR3 coding DNA: TGCGCCAGCAGCTTATTTCCGGGACTAGCGGGACCCTCCAAGGGCAATGAGCAGTTCTTC.

The chain is built from TRBV5-4 and TRBJ2-3; TRBD2 matches 14 bases. The CDR3 spans 17 residues. V was pared by 0 bases and J by 2 bases, with 2 bases of the junction left unmatched. CDR1 and CDR2 (germline): SGHNT, YYREEE (reference sequence). The CDR3 bases are TGTGCCAGCAGCTTGGGGGGACTAGCGGGAGCCACAGATACGCAGTATTTT. Translated, it gives CASSLGGLAGATDTQYF.

The chain combines TRBV19 with TRBJ2-2, with TRBD1 as a possible D gene (5 bases). CDR1 and CDR2 (germline): LNHDA, SQIVND (reference sequence). This CDR3 region has 15 residues. The germline V and J ends were trimmed by 4 bases and 0 bases, with 9 bases remaining between them. In nucleotides, the CDR3 is TGTGCCAGTAGTACTTGGGGCTCGAACACCGGGGAGCTGTTTTTT. Its translation is CASSTWGSNTGELFF.

The V call is TRBV11-3, the J call TRBJ2-1; 10 positions agree with TRBD1. The CDR3 contains 20 residues. The germline V gene has CDR1 SGHNT and CDR2 YENEEA. V was pared by 4 bases and J by 3 bases, with 18 bases of the junction left unmatched. For the CDR3, the DNA is TGTGCCAGCAGCTATTTTTGGGCCGTCACGACAGGGGGCAACTACAATGAGCAGTTCTTC. Protein sequence: CASSYFWAVTTGGNYNEQFF.

The chain is built from TRBV28 and TRBJ1-1, with D hard to call. V dropped 5 bases and J dropped 1 base, with 8 bases sitting between them. Germline CDR1 reads MDHEN; CDR2 reads SYDVKM. This CDR3 has 13 residues. The CDR3 region is CASSPVRNTEAFF. CDR3 DNA sequence: TGTGCCAGCAGTCCCGTGAGGAACACTGAAGCTTTCTTT.

The V and J genes are TRBV19 and TRBJ1-4; no clear D. Trimming stripped 5 bases from V and 8 bases from J, with 12 bases between. Germline-derived CDR1 and CDR2 are LNHDA and SQIVND (reference sequence). This CDR3 is 13 amino acids long. The CDR3: CASSASAREKLFF. CDR3 nucleotides: TGTGCCAGTAGTGCTTCGGCTAGGGAAAAACTGTTTTTT. Using reference TRBV19 and TRBJ1-4 for the parts outside the CDR3, the full variable domain is DGGITQSPKYLFRKEGQNVTLSCEQNLNHDAMYWYRQDPGQGLRLIYYSQIVNDFQKGDIAEGYSVSREKKESFPLTVTSAQKNPTAFYLCASSASAREKLFFGSGTQLSVL.